This T cell receptor beta chain was obtained from a study of cytotoxic CD8 clonotypes in ibrutinib-treated CLL. At the level of the study: The patients comprised 10 to 12 relapsed/refractory and approximately 16 treatment-naive cases, approximately 17 IGHV unmutated.

Comment on this clone: Its target is not known.

Depth targeted 1 in 200,000 to 1 in 1 million T cells, averaging around 10x coverage per clonotype. Clones were sequenced by immunoSEQ multiplex PCR, and TCRdb holds only the in-frame ones, with some missing. The data hold roughly 180,000 clones, with about four fifths observed a single time. Study results and caveats: At baseline, clonality was higher than in age-matched healthy donors and correlated with CD8+ counts. Clonality rose at ibrutinib response and fell back toward baseline at progression.

Trimming cost V 5 bases and J 0 bases, with 17 bases left between them. Germline loops: CDR1 MGHRA, CDR2 YSYEKL. The CDR3 spans 17 residues. This clonotype was obtained from a human donor with chronic lymphocytic leukemia. The sample in question was PBMCs, obtained after 24 months of ibrutinib treatment. V gene TRBV4-1 combines with J gene TRBJ2-1; tentative D call: TRBD2 (5 bases). For the CDR3, the DNA is TGCGCCAGCAGCGGCAAGGAGGTTTGGAGCTCCTACAATGAGCAGTTCTTC. Translated, it gives CASSGKEVWSSYNEQFF.